This passage covers 16 T cell receptor beta chains from one sample sequenced in a study of blood T cell repertoires in COVID-19. Repertoires were generated with immunoSEQ multiplex PCR, while TCRdb's copy carries only in-frame clones and drops some. The table includes over 200,000 clones, approximately 85% detected once. Specimen: PBMCs or T cells enriched from blood (not recorded which). The receptors were sampled from a woman aged 45 to 65 who had recovered from COVID-19.

This sequence joins TRBV28 and TRBJ1-2, with D perhaps TRBD1 (6 bases). The ends were cut back, 6 bases at V and 3 bases at J, with 20 bases in the middle. This CDR3 is built from 16 residues. Germline values: CDR1 MDHEN, CDR2 SYDVKM. This chain's CDR3 is CASRPPAGVGDYGYTF. CDR3 coding DNA: TGTGCCAGCAGACCCCCGGCAGGGGTGGGTGACTATGGCTACACCTTC.

This clone was detected only once. The chain uses TRBV28 and TRBJ1-6; D not certain. From germline, CDR1 is MDHEN and CDR2 SYDVKM. This CDR3 is 13 amino acids long. Trimming took off 6 bases at V and 8 bases at J, with 11 bases between the two ends. In DNA form, the CDR3 reads TGTGCCAGCAGATCGTTCAGCGATTCACCCCTCCACTTT. This gives the protein CASRSFSDSPLHF.

The chain couples TRBV19 to TRBJ1-4; 8 nucleotides match TRBD1. The CDR3 runs to 15 residues. Per germline, CDR1 LNHDA and CDR2 SQIVND (reference sequence). Trimming took 7 bases from V and 5 from J; bases not matched to a gene: 9. The CDR3 sequence is CASKNRGEHNEKLFF. The CDR3 DNA sequence: TGTGCCAGTAAAAACAGGGGGGAACACAATGAAAAACTGTTTTTT.

V usage is TRBV27 and J usage is TRBJ2-7; D gene uncertain. Germline loops: CDR1 MNHEY, CDR2 SMNVEV (reference sequence). Trimming pared 5 bases from V and 1 base from J, leaving 15 bases between. CDR3 length: 15 amino acids. CDR3 DNA sequence: TGTGCCAGCAGTCACCGTGGCCCATCTTCCTACGAGCAGTACTTC. The encoded protein is CASSHRGPSSYEQYF.

The V call is TRBV7-2, the J call TRBJ2-3, with 11 nucleotides matching TRBD2. J was trimmed by 2 bases and V by 3 bases; bases with no gene match: 7. CDR3 length: 17 amino acids. The germline V gene has CDR1 SGHTA and CDR2 FQGNSA. In nucleotides, the CDR3 is TGTGCCAGCAGCTTCCTTAGCGGGAGGGGTTTCACAGATACGCAGTATTTT. This gives the protein CASSFLSGRGFTDTQYF.

This chain uses TRBV3-1 (or the pseudogene TRBV3-2) with TRBJ1-5, with 7 bases identical to TRBD1. CDR1 is LGHDT, CDR2 YNNKEL, per germline (reference sequence). Trimming at V came to 1 base and at J to 2 bases, leaving 5 bases not matched to a gene. This CDR3 has 16 amino acids. The CDR3 protein is CASSQGQGVRNQPQHF. The CDR3 nucleotides read TGTGCCAGCAGCCAAGGACAGGGTGTACGCAATCAGCCCCAGCATTTT.

The V gene is TRBV15, the J gene TRBJ1-4; a possible D gene is TRBD1 (6 bases). From germline, CDR1 is LNHNV and CDR2 YYDKDF (reference sequence). V gave up 0 bases and J gave up 7 bases, with 9 bases separating them. The CDR3 is 14 amino acids. This chain's CDR3 is CATSRDRGGEKLFF. CDR3 nucleotide sequence: TGTGCCACCAGCAGAGACAGGGGCGGTGAAAAACTGTTTTTT.

V gene TRBV3-1 (or the pseudogene TRBV3-2) combines with J gene TRBJ2-5; no definite D call. This CDR3 spans 14 amino acids. Per the germline V gene, CDR1 is LGHDT and CDR2 is YNNKEL (reference sequence). V shed 2 bases and J shed 2 bases, with 9 bases lying between them. In nucleotides, the CDR3 is TGTGCCAGCAGCCAACGCGCCTCACAAGAGACCCAGTACTTC. Its translation: CASSQRASQETQYF.

This clone was picked up many times. The same CDR3 also results from other DNA sequences found in this sample. This rearrangement joins TRBV9 to TRBJ2-2; 9 bases map to TRBD1. The CDR3 has 15 residues. The V gene end was trimmed by 3 bases and the J gene end by 4 bases; junction bases not matched to a gene: 4. Looked up from germline, CDR1 is SGDLS and CDR2 is YYNGEE. The CDR3 DNA reads as TGTGCCAGCAGCGCAGAGACAGGGGGCACCGGGGAGCTGTTTTTT. This encodes CASSAETGGTGELFF.

The chain links TRBV12-2 to TRBJ1-5; the table calls TRBD1, which could not be checked here. TRBV12-2 has pseudogene status. This CDR3 spans 16 amino acids. In DNA, the CDR3 is TGTGCAAGTCGCCTTCCAGGGTTTTGTGGCAATCAGCCCCAGCATTTT. This translates into CASRLPGFCGNQPQHF.

The V call is TRBV7-8, the J call TRBJ1-4; no firm D call. This CDR3 comprises 14 residues. V lost 5 bases, J lost 4 bases, and 11 bases lay in between. Germline loops: CDR1 SGHVS, CDR2 FQNEAQ. DNA for the CDR3: TGTGCCAGCAGCCTACGACACCGTAATGAAAAACTGTTTTTT. Amino acids: CASSLRHRNEKLFF.

The chain couples TRBV28 to TRBJ1-6, with D possibly being TRBD1 (6 bases). V was trimmed by 7 bases and J by 7 bases, leaving 17 bases between them. Germline V gene lookup returns CDR1 MDHEN and CDR2 SYDVKM. The CDR3 runs 15 residues. The CDR3 spells CASTIAGTQNSPLHF. In nucleotides, the CDR3 is TGTGCCAGCACCATAGCCGGGACACAGAATTCACCCCTCCACTTT.

The CDR3 protein is CASTGGSGSYEQYF. The CDR3 DNA reads as TGTGCCAGCACCGGCGGGAGTGGCTCCTACGAGCAGTACTTC. This sequence joins TRBV2 and TRBJ2-7; 7 bases align to TRBD2. V lost 7 bases to trimming and J lost 0 bases; unmatched junction nucleotides: 6. Germline V lookup: CDR1 SNHLY, CDR2 FYNNEI. The CDR3 spans 14 residues.

The chain combines TRBV19 with TRBJ1-2; 10 bases are a match to TRBD1. Per germline, CDR1 LNHDA and CDR2 SQIVND (reference sequence). V lost 5 bases, J lost 8 bases, and 5 bases stayed unmatched. This CDR3 region has 13 residues. For the CDR3, the DNA is TGTGCCAGTAGTCTCGACAGGGGGCTCGGCTACACCTTC. This translates into CASSLDRGLGYTF.

The sample holds many counts of this clone. The chain carries TRBV27 and TRBJ2-7; D is uncertain. The V end was cut by 4 bases, the J end by 2 bases, with 9 bases between. The CDR3 is 13 residues long. Per the germline V gene, CDR1 is MNHEY and CDR2 is SMNVEV (reference sequence). The DNA for the CDR3 is TGTGCCAGCAGTTCACAACCCCCCTACGAGCAGTACTTC. Protein sequence: CASSSQPPYEQYF.

This clone turned up a few times. The rearrangement uses TRBV5-6 and TRBJ2-2; TRBD2 aligns across 7 bases. This CDR3 has 19 amino acids. The germline V gene encodes CDR1 SGHDT and CDR2 YYEEEE. Trimming took 0 bases from V and 2 from J; bases not matched to a gene: 13. DNA for the CDR3: TGTGCCAGCAGCTTGGAGGACCGCTTCAGCGGGAAAAACACCGGGGAGCTGTTTTTT. It specifies CASSLEDRFSGKNTGELFF.